The T cell receptor beta chain described here comes from a study of T cell responses to AZD1222 COVID-19 vaccine. The germline CDR1 and CDR2 sequences are GTSNPN and SVGIG (reference sequence). The CDR3 is 15 amino acids. V trimming: 1 base; J trimming: 4 bases; junction bases outside the gene matches: 9. Using immunoSEQ multiplex PCR, the repertoire was profiled, and TCRdb retains in-frame clones only, with some absent. The sample contains some 180,000 clones, more than 90% of which appear only once. Points on this clone: The antigen is undetermined.

Findings and caveats of the study: Every sample of the repertoires postdated the peak T cell response. Per reports, nearly half of all spike-specific TCRs target regions that are unmutated in variants. Seropositivity was recorded at baseline in only 5 or 6 AZD1222 recipients. Once two AZD1222 doses were given, Spike-specific TCR breadth and depth went up.

The V and J genes are TRBV30 and TRBJ1-2; 7 positions match TRBD1. The receptor's source is an adult who received the MenACWY meningococcal vaccine as a control. Specimen: peripheral blood, collected 28 days after the second dose of the MenACWY control vaccine. The CDR3 region is CAWSGQGSFTYGYTF. CDR3 DNA: TGTGCCTGGAGTGGACAGGGCTCTTTTACCTATGGCTACACCTTC.